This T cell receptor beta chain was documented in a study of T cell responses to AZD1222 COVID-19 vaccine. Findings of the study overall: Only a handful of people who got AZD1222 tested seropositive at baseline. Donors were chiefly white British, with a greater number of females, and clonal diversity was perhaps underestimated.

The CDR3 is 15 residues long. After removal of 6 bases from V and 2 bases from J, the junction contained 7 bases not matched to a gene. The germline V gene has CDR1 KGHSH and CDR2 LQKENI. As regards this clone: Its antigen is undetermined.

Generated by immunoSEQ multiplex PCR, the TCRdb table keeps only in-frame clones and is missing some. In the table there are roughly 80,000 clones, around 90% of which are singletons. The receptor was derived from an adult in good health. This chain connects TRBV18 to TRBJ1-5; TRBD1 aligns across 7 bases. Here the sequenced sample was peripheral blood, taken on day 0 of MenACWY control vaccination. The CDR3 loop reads CASSPGGQRNQPQHF. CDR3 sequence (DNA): TGTGCCAGCTCTCCGGGGGGACAGCGCAATCAGCCCCAGCATTTT.